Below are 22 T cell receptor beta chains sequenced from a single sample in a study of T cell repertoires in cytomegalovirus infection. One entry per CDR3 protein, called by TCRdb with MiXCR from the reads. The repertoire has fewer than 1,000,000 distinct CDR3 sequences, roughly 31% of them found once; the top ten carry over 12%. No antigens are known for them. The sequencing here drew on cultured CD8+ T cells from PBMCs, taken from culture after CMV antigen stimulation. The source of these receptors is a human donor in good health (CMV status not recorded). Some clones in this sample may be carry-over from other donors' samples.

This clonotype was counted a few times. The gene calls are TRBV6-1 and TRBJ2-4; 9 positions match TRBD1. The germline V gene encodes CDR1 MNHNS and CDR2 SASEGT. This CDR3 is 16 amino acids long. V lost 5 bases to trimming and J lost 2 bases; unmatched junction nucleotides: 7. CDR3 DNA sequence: TGTGCCAGCAGTAATGGACAGGGGCGGACCAAAAACATTCAGTACTTC. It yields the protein CASSNGQGRTKNIQYF.

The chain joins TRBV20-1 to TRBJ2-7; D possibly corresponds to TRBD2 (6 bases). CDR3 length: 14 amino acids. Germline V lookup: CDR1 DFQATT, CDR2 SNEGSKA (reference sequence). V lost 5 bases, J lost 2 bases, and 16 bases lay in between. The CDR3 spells CSAPPTGSPYEQYV. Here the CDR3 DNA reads TGCAGTGCTCCTCCCACCGGGAGTCCCTACGAGCAGTACGTC.

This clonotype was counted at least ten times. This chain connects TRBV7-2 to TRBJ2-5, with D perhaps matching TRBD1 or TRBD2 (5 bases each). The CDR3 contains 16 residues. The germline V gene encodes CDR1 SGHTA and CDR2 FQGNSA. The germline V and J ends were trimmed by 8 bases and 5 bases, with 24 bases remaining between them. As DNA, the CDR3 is TGTGCCAGCCGCTCGGGAAGGAGAGGGGCCCATGAGACCCAGTACTTC. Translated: CASRSGRRGAHETQYF.

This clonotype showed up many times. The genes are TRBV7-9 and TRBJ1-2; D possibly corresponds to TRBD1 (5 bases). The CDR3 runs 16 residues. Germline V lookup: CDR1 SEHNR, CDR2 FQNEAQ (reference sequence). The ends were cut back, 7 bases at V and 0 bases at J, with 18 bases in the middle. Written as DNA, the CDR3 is TGTGCCAGCATCCAACAGGACGGACCAACTAACTATGGCTACACCTTC. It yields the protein CASIQQDGPTNYGYTF.

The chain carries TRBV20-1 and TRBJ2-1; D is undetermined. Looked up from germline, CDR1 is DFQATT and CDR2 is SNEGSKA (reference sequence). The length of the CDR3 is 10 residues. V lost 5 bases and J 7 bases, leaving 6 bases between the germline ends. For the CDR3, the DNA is TGCAGTGCTGGATTGAATGAGCAGTTCTTC. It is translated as CSAGLNEQFF.

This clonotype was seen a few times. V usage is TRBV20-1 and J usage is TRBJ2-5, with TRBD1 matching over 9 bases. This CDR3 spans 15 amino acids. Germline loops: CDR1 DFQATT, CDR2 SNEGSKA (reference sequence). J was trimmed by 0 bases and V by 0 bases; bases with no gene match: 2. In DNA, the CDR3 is TGCAGTGCTAGAGATGACAGGGGGTACCAAGAGACCCAGTACTTC. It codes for CSARDDRGYQETQYF.

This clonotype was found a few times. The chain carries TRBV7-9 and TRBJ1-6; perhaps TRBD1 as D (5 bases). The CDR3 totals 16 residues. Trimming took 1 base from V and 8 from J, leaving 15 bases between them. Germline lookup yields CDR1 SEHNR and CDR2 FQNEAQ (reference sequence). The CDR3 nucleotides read TGTGCCAGCAGCTTAGGAGGGATCTGGGGGGATTCACCCCTCCACTTT. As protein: CASSLGGIWGDSPLHF.

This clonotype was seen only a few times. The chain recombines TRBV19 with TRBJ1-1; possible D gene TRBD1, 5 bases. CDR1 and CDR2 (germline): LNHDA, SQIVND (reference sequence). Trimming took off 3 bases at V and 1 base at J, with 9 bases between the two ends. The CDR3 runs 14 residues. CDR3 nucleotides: TGTGCCAGTAGTATGGATGGGGCGAACACTGAAGCTTTCTTT. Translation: CASSMDGANTEAFF.

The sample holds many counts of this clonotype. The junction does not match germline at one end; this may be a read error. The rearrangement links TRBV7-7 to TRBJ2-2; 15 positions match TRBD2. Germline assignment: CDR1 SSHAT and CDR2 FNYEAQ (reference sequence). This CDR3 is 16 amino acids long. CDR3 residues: CASSSGLAGGTGELFF. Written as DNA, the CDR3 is TGTGCTAGCAGCTCGGGACTAGCGGGGGGTACCGGGGAGCTGTTTTTT.

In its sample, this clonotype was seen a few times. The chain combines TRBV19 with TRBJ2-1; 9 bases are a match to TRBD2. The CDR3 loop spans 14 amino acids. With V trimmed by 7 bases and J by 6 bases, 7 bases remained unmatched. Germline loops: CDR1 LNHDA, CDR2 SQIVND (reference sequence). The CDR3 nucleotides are TGTGCCAGTAAAAAAGCGGGGGGTCCCAATGAGCAGTTCTTC. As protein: CASKKAGGPNEQFF. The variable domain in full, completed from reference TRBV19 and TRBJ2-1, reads DGGITQSPKYLFRKEGQNVTLSCEQNLNHDAMYWYRQDPGQGLRLIYYSQIVNDFQKGDIAEGYSVSREKKESFPLTVTSAQKNPTAFYLCASKKAGGPNEQFFGPGTRLTVL.

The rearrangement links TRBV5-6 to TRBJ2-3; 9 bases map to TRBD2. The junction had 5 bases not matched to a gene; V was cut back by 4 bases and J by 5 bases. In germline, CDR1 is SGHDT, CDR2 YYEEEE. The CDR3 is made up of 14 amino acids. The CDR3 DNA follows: TGTGCCAGCAGCGTAGCGGGGGCAGGAGATACGCAGTATTTT. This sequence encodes CASSVAGAGDTQYF.

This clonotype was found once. CDR3 coding DNA: TGTGCCAGCAGTTTGGGACTAGCGGGGGAGGTGCAGTACTTC. Protein sequence: CASSLGLAGEVQYF. The gene calls are TRBV27 and TRBJ2-7; TRBD2 aligns across 14 bases. V gave up 3 bases and J gave up 9 bases; unmatched junction bases: 4. The CDR3 sequence is 14 residues long. From germline, CDR1 is MNHEY and CDR2 SMNVEV (reference sequence).

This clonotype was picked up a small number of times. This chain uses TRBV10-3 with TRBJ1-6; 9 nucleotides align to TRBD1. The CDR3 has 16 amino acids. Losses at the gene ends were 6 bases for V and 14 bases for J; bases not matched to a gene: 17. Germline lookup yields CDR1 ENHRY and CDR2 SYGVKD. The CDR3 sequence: CAIRETSTGGQFTLHF. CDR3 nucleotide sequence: TGTGCCATCAGGGAAACGTCGACAGGGGGACAATTCACCCTCCACTTT.

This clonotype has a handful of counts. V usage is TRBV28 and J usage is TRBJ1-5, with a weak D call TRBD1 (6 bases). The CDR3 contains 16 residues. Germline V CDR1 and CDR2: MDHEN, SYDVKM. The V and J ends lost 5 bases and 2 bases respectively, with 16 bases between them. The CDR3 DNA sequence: TGTGCCAGCAGTCCCGGAGGGGCAGGGGGCAATCAGCCCCAGCATTTT. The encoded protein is CASSPGGAGGNQPQHF.

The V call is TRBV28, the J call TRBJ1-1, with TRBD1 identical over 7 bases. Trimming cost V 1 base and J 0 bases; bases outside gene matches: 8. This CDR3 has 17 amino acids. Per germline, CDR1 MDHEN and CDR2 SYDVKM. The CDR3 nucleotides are TGTGCCAGCAGTTTATCGACAGGGAGATCCATGAACACTGAAGCTTTCTTT. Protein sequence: CASSLSTGRSMNTEAFF.

The CDR3 reads CASRGQLLFF. The CDR3 DNA sequence: TGTGCCAGCAGGGGACAGCTACTGTTTTTT. The chain is built from TRBV6-2 or TRBV6-3 and TRBJ1-4; the match to TRBD1 covers 7 bases. V was clipped by 6 bases and J by 13 bases; unmatched bases: 2. The CDR3 runs to 10 residues. CDR1 and CDR2 (germline): MNHEY, SVGEGT.

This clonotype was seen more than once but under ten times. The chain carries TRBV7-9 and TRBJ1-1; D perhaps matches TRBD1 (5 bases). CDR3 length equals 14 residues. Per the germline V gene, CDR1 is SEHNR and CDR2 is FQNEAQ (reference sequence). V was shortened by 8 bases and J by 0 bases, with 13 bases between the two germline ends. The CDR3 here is CASPVRAMNTEAFF. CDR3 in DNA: TGTGCCAGCCCCGTCAGGGCTATGAACACTGAAGCTTTCTTT. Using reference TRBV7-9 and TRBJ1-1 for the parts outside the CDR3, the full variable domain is DTGVSQNPRHKITKRGQNVTFRCDPISEHNRLYWYRQTLGQGPEFLTYFQNEAQLEKSRLLSDRFSAERPKGSFSTLEIQRTEQGDSAMYLCASPVRAMNTEAFFGQGTRLTVV.

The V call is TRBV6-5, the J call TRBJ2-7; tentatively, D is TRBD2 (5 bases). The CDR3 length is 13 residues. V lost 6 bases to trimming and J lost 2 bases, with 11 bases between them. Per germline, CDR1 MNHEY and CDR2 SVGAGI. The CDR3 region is CASRRQRAYEQYF. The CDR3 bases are TGTGCCAGCAGACGCCAGAGGGCCTACGAGCAGTACTTC.

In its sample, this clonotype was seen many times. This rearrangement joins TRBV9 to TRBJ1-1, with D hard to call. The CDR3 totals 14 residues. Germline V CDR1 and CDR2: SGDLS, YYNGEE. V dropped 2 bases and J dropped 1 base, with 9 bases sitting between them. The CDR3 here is CASSVRAENTEAFF. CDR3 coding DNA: TGTGCCAGCAGCGTCAGAGCGGAGAACACTGAAGCTTTCTTT.

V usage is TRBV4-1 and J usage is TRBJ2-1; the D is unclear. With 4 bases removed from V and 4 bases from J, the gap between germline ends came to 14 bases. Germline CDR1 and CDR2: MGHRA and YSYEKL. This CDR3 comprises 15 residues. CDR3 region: CASSPLKGRYNEQFF. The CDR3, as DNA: TGCGCCAGCAGCCCCTTAAAAGGACGGTACAATGAGCAGTTCTTC.

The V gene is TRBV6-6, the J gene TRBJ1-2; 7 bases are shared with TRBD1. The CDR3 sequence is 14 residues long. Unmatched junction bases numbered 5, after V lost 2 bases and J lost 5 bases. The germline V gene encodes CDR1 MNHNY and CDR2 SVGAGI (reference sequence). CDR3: CASSYGQDGYGYTF. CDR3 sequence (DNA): TGTGCCAGCAGTTACGGACAGGATGGGTATGGCTACACCTTC.

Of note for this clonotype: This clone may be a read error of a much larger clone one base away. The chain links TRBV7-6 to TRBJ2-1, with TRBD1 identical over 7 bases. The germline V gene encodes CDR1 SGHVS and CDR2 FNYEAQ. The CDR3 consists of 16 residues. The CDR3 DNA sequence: TGTGTCAGCAGCTTAGAGGGGGCAGGGGCCTACAATGAGCAGTTCTTC. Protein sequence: CVSSLEGAGAYNEQFF.